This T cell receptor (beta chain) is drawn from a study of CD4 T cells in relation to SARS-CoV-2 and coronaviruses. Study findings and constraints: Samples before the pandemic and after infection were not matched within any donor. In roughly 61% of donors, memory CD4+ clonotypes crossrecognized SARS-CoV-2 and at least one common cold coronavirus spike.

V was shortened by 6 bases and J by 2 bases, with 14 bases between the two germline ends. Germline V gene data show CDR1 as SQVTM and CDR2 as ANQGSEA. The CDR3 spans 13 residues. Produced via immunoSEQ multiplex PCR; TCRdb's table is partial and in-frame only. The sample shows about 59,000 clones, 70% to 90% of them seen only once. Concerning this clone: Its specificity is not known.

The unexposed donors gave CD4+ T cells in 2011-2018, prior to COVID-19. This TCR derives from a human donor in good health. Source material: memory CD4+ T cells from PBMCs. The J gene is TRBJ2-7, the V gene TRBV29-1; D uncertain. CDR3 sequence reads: CSVGQRQAYEQYF. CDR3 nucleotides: TGCAGCGTGGGCCAGAGGCAGGCCTACGAGCAGTACTTC.